Following are 28 T cell receptor beta chains from one sample sequenced in a study of cytomegalovirus exposure and HLA in healthy donors. PCR primers comprised 60 Vbeta and 13 Jbeta primers. Profiling relied on immunoSEQ multiplex PCR, and the TCRdb table lists in-frame clones only, not all of them. The repertoire has roughly 100,000 clones, roughly 82% of them found once; the top ten carry around 2.6%. The sequencing sample was made of PBMCs. All receptors come from a male donor in good health and CMV-seropositive.

This chain connects TRBV9 to TRBJ2-2; a possible D gene is TRBD2 (6 bases). Looked up from germline, CDR1 is SGDLS and CDR2 is YYNGEE. V lost 2 bases and J lost 3, with 14 bases in between. The CDR3 runs to 16 residues. The CDR3 DNA reads TGTGCCAGCAGCGTCGCGGGGAGAAAGGACACCGGGGAGCTGTTTTTT. Its translation: CASSVAGRKDTGELFF.

The CDR3 DNA follows: TGTGCCAGCAGCTCCAGCGGTTCCTACAATGAGCAGTTCTTC. It specifies CASSSSGSYNEQFF. The chain has TRBV28 and TRBJ2-1; tentative D call: TRBD2 (5 bases). This CDR3 comprises 14 residues. CDR1 MDHEN and CDR2 SYDVKM come from the germline V gene. Deletions cut 6 bases from V and 1 base from J, with 10 bases between.

This chain connects TRBV30 to TRBJ2-7; 7 nucleotides align to TRBD2. In germline, CDR1 is GTSNPN, CDR2 SVGIG (reference sequence). The V and J ends lost 8 bases and 0 bases, in that order; junction bases with no gene match: 7. The CDR3 is 13 amino acids. CDR3 sequence: CASERGGSYEQYF. In DNA form, the CDR3 reads TGTGCCAGCGAGCGGGGAGGCTCCTACGAGCAGTACTTC. Using reference TRBV30 and TRBJ2-7 for the parts outside the CDR3, the full variable domain is SQTIHQWPATLVQPVGSPLSLECTVEGTSNPNLYWYRQAAGRGLQLLFYSVGIGQISSEVPQNLSASRPQDRQFILSSKKLLLSDSGFYLCASERGGSYEQYFGPGTRLTVT.

The CDR3: CASSLARTGESAFF. The CDR3 DNA is TGTGCCAGCAGCTTAGCTAGGACAGGGGAATCGGCTTTCTTT. V is TRBV7-9 and J is TRBJ1-1; TRBD1 agrees at 9 bases. Losses at the gene ends were 0 bases for V and 11 bases for J; bases not matched to a gene: 7. From germline, CDR1 is SEHNR and CDR2 FQNEAQ (reference sequence). There are 14 residues in the CDR3.

This clone turned up a few times. This chain uses TRBV5-5 with TRBJ2-3; 9 positions match TRBD1. Germline CDR1 and CDR2: SGHKS and YYEKEE (reference sequence). Trimming at V came to 3 bases and at J to 3 bases, leaving 5 bases not matched to a gene. This CDR3 is 15 amino acids long. The CDR3 sequence is CASSSRDRETDTQYF. The CDR3 DNA reads TGTGCCAGCAGCTCCCGGGACAGGGAGACAGATACGCAGTATTTT. The full variable domain, rest sourced from reference TRBV5-5 and TRBJ2-3, is DAGVTQSPTHLIKTRGQQVTLRCSPISGHKSVSWYQQVLGQGPQFIFQYYEKEERGRGNFPDRFSARQFPNYSSELNVNALLLGDSALYLCASSSRDRETDTQYFGPGTRLTVL.

This clone was detected a few times. This CDR3 reads CASSVRERGTDTQYF. As DNA, the CDR3 is TGTGCCAGCAGTGTTCGGGAGCGGGGCACAGATACGCAGTATTTT. V gene TRBV2 combines with J gene TRBJ2-3; a possible D gene is TRBD2 (6 bases). Trimming took off 4 bases at V and 1 base at J, with 12 bases between the two ends. Per the germline V gene, CDR1 is SNHLY and CDR2 is FYNNEI. The CDR3 runs 15 residues.

This chain connects TRBV28 to TRBJ1-1, with D perhaps TRBD1 (6 bases). V gave up 8 bases and J gave up 2 bases, with 21 bases separating them. Per the germline V gene, CDR1 is MDHEN and CDR2 is SYDVKM. This CDR3 has 16 amino acids. CDR3 nucleotides: TGTGCCAGCTTCTCGGCGGGGGCAGGACGTAACACTGAAGCTTTCTTT. Encoded protein: CASFSAGAGRNTEAFF.

The chain combines TRBV4-2 with TRBJ2-3; 12 bases line up with TRBD2. CDR3 size: 18 residues. Germline V CDR1 and CDR2: LGHNA, YNFKEQ. The V segment lost 1 base and the J segment 2 bases; nucleotides outside the gene matches: 7. As DNA, the CDR3 is TGTGCCAGCAGCCAAGGTAGAACTAGCGGGGGGCCCACAGATACGCAGTATTTT. Encoded protein: CASSQGRTSGGPTDTQYF.

This chain joins TRBV18 and TRBJ2-7, with TRBD1 identical over 8 bases. The V gene's germline CDR1 is KGHSH and CDR2 LQKENI. After removal of 6 bases from V and 0 bases from J, the junction contained 7 bases not matched to a gene. This CDR3 contains 15 residues. The CDR3 here is CASSSTGGSSYEQYF. In DNA form, the CDR3 reads TGTGCCAGCTCGTCAACAGGGGGTAGCTCCTACGAGCAGTACTTC.

The chain uses TRBV14 and TRBJ2-5; 7 positions agree with TRBD2. The CDR3 has 19 amino acids. Germline V CDR1 and CDR2: SGHDN, FVKESK. J was trimmed by 8 bases and V by 2 bases; bases with no gene match: 23. The CDR3 reads CASSQFKGVSTSNRETQYF. CDR3 DNA sequence: TGTGCCAGCAGCCAATTCAAAGGGGTTTCGACTAGCAACCGGGAAACCCAGTACTTC.

This clone was counted only a few times. V and J are TRBV21-1 and TRBJ2-5; TRBD1 is the table's D call, not checked against the DNA. TRBV21-1 constitutes a pseudogene. CDR3 size: 16 residues. CDR3 bases: TGTGCCAGCAGCAAAGGGGCTCGGCAGGGTCGGGAGACCCAGTACTTC. Translation: CASSKGARQGRETQYF.

This chain joins TRBV11-2 and TRBJ2-7; 9 bases are shared with TRBD1. The CDR3 is made up of 17 amino acids. V dropped 5 bases and J dropped 7; count of bases not matched to a gene: 18. Germline V CDR1 and CDR2: SGHAT, FQNNGV. CDR3 nucleotide sequence: TGTGCCAGCAGCCCCGGGACAGGGCTCTGGGGCCAGGGGGAGCAGTACTTC. Its translation is CASSPGTGLWGQGEQYF.

Only a few counts were recorded for this clone. This sequence joins TRBV4-3 and TRBJ1-2; TRBD1 might be the D (5 bases). Germline CDR1 reads LGHNA; CDR2 reads YSLEER. V was pared by 0 bases and J by 10 bases, with 15 bases between. The CDR3 spans 14 residues. As DNA, the CDR3 is TGCGCCAGCAGCCAAGATTGGGCAGGGTCGGACTACACCTTC. Amino acids: CASSQDWAGSDYTF.

Only a few counts were recorded for this clone. V is TRBV10-3 and J is TRBJ2-2; 8 positions match TRBD2. Germline V lookup: CDR1 ENHRY, CDR2 SYGVKD. V lost 7 bases, J lost 8 bases, and 3 bases stayed unmatched. The CDR3 runs to 12 residues. The DNA of the CDR3 is TGTGCCATCACCGGACTAGCAGGGGAGCTGTTTTTT. Protein product: CAITGLAGELFF.

The rearrangement links TRBV28 to TRBJ2-1, with D perhaps TRBD2 (5 bases). V was cut by 1 base and J by 4 bases, with 14 bases left in between. The length of the CDR3 is 16 residues. Per germline, CDR1 MDHEN and CDR2 SYDVKM. CDR3 in amino acids: CASSLSVVAPYNEQFF. The CDR3 coding sequence is TGTGCCAGCAGTTTATCAGTGGTAGCGCCATACAATGAGCAGTTCTTC.

In its sample, this clone was seen a few times. The chain has TRBV5-4 and TRBJ2-7; maybe TRBD1 (6 bases). V was clipped by 3 bases and J by 5 bases, with 18 bases between them. The germline V gene encodes CDR1 SGHNT and CDR2 YYREEE (reference sequence). CDR3 size: 15 residues. CDR3 in DNA: TGTGCCAGCAGCTCAACAGGGAGTGGTAACGACGAGCAGTACTTC. Protein product: CASSSTGSGNDEQYF.

The V call is TRBV5-1, the J call TRBJ2-1, with TRBD2 matching over 9 bases. The CDR3 consists of 15 residues. In germline, CDR1 is SGHRS, CDR2 YFSETQ. The V segment lost 6 bases and the J segment 7 bases; nucleotides outside the gene matches: 11. The CDR3 spells CASNSGVAGVNEQFF. CDR3 nucleotides: TGCGCCAGCAACTCGGGTGTAGCGGGAGTTAATGAGCAGTTCTTC.

This chain uses TRBV19 with TRBJ1-1, with D possibly being TRBD1 (5 bases). Looked up from germline, CDR1 is LNHDA and CDR2 is SQIVND (reference sequence). Between the trimmed V and J ends, which lost 4 bases and 8 bases, there was a span of 23 bases. The CDR3 loop spans 16 amino acids. The CDR3 bases are TGTGCCAGTAGTAGGGAGGCAGGGAGGCCCAGTGAGGAAGCTTTCTTT. This sequence encodes CASSREAGRPSEEAFF.

The chain couples TRBV7-9 to TRBJ2-6; no clear D gene. Trimming shortened V by 0 bases and J by 4 bases, and 10 bases separated the two germline ends. Germline V gene lookup returns CDR1 SEHNR and CDR2 FQNEAQ (reference sequence). This CDR3 is built from 16 residues. DNA for the CDR3: TGTGCCAGCAGCTTAGCTGACACCCCAGGGGCCAACGTCCTGACTTTC. It encodes CASSLADTPGANVLTF.

The J gene is TRBJ2-7, the V gene TRBV4-1; TRBD2 aligns across 7 bases. This CDR3 has 16 amino acids. Germline assignment: CDR1 MGHRA and CDR2 YSYEKL. Losses at the gene ends were 5 bases for V and 4 bases for J; bases not matched to a gene: 14. The CDR3 DNA is TGCGCCAGCAGCAAACCACCGGGAGGTGTGCCTTACGAGCAGTACTTC. It specifies CASSKPPGGVPYEQYF.

This clone was found a few times. For the CDR3, the DNA is TGTGCCACCAAGCGACCGACTAGAGCCTACGAGCAGTACTTC. Protein sequence: CATKRPTRAYEQYF. This rearrangement joins TRBV28 to TRBJ2-7, with D tentatively TRBD2 (6 bases). The CDR3 runs to 14 residues. V lost 10 bases, J lost 2 bases, and 18 bases lay in between. Germline V gives CDR1 MDHEN, CDR2 SYDVKM.

This clone was picked up a small number of times. The chain is built from TRBV6-5 and TRBJ2-1, with 7 nucleotides matching TRBD2. Germline V gene lookup returns CDR1 MNHEY and CDR2 SVGAGI. The V segment lost 4 bases and the J segment 10 bases; nucleotides outside the gene matches: 1. The CDR3 sequence is 11 residues long. This CDR3 is CASSLGGEQFF. CDR3 nucleotides: TGTGCCAGCAGTTTGGGGGGGGAGCAGTTCTTC.

The V and J genes are TRBV6-5 and TRBJ1-2; TRBD1 might be the D (6 bases). With 7 bases removed from V and 4 bases from J, the gap between germline ends came to 10 bases. This CDR3 has 12 amino acids. Germline CDR1 reads MNHEY; CDR2 reads SVGAGI. The CDR3 DNA reads TGTGCCAGCACGGAACAGGGCTATGGCTACACCTTC. Translating gives CASTEQGYGYTF.

The chain links TRBV5-1 to TRBJ2-5; D not resolved. Germline V gives CDR1 SGHRS, CDR2 YFSETQ. The CDR3 totals 14 residues. Deletions cut 1 base from V and 5 bases from J, with 12 bases between. The CDR3 sequence is CASSLLVGSETQYF. CDR3 bases: TGCGCCAGCAGCTTGTTGGTGGGCTCGGAGACCCAGTACTTC.

V is TRBV19 and J is TRBJ2-7; 10 nucleotides line up with TRBD2. Germline V gives CDR1 LNHDA, CDR2 SQIVND (reference sequence). This CDR3 has 16 residues. Germline trimming cut 2 bases from V and 3 bases from J; bases unmatched to any gene: 7. The CDR3 sequence: CASSIPGASGSYEQYF. For the CDR3, the DNA is TGTGCCAGTAGTATACCGGGGGCTAGCGGGAGCTACGAGCAGTACTTC.

CDR3 bases: TGTGCCAGCAGCGTAGCCCCTATCGGGACAGATACGCAGTATTTT. It specifies CASSVAPIGTDTQYF. The chain joins TRBV9 to TRBJ2-3; D ambiguous. V was shortened by 0 bases and J by 3 bases, with 11 bases between the two germline ends. The CDR3 spans 15 residues. The germline V gene has CDR1 SGDLS and CDR2 YYNGEE.

Regarding this clone: One end of the junction fails to match germline, which may point to a read error. This chain connects TRBV4-1 to TRBJ1-5; D is unresolved. CDR1 and CDR2 (germline): MGHRA, YSYEKL. The CDR3 contains 13 residues. The CDR3 loop reads CASSQGASQPQNF. The CDR3 DNA is TGCGCCAGCAGCCAAGGGGCGAGTCAGCCCCAGAATTTT.

This clone appeared a single time. The V call is TRBV10-3, the J call TRBJ2-7, with TRBD2 matching over 10 bases. Germline V gene sequence: CDR1 ENHRY, CDR2 SYGVKD. After removal of 4 bases from V and 3 bases from J, the junction contained 9 bases not matched to a gene. This CDR3 region has 16 residues. The CDR3 DNA is TGTGCCATCAGTGCCCCGACTAGCGGGCTTCGCTACGAGCAGTACTTC. This encodes CAISAPTSGLRYEQYF.